These 18 T cell receptor beta chains were all obtained from the same sample, sequenced in a study of T-cell reconstitution after alpha-beta-depleted transplantation in children. The TCRbeta library incorporated unique molecular identifiers. TCRdb called the PCR reads again in MiXCR, with one record for every CDR3 protein. Counted here are almost 400,000 distinct CDR3 sequences, 20% occurring once; the ten biggest clones make up less than 4.5%. This specimen consisted of PBMCs from the stem cell graft donor, obtained from the stem cell graft. The receptors derive from a human donor who donated a stem cell graft to a child with acute myeloid leukemia.

This clonotype was seen many times. This sequence joins TRBV20-1 and TRBJ2-6, with 8 bases identical to TRBD2. CDR3 length: 18 residues. The trim removed 2 bases at V and 0 bases at J, leaving 9 bases unmatched. Germline V CDR1 and CDR2: DFQATT, SNEGSKA (reference sequence). The CDR3 region is CSARPIGLAGSGANVLTF. The DNA of the CDR3 is TGCAGTGCTAGACCTATAGGTCTAGCGGGCTCTGGGGCCAACGTCCTGACTTTC.

The chain recombines TRBV9 with TRBJ2-5; 7 bases map to TRBD1. The junction had 8 bases not matched to a gene; V was cut back by 3 bases and J by 3 bases. The CDR3 sequence is 15 residues long. Germline CDR1 SGDLS, CDR2 YYNGEE. The CDR3 here is CASSATWTGEETQYF. Written as DNA, the CDR3 is TGTGCCAGCAGCGCCACCTGGACAGGTGAAGAGACCCAGTACTTC.

This clonotype was seen at least ten times. The V and J genes are TRBV20-1 and TRBJ2-1, with 10 bases fitting TRBD2. The CDR3 is 15 amino acids. The V segment lost 5 bases and the J segment 7 bases; nucleotides outside the gene matches: 11. The germline CDR1 and CDR2 sequences are DFQATT and SNEGSKA (reference sequence). In DNA, the CDR3 is TGCAGTGCTCAGCGTCTAGCGGGAGAGAAGAATGAGCAGTTCTTC. It is translated as CSAQRLAGEKNEQFF.

The chain has TRBV4-3 and TRBJ2-1; 8 bases agree with TRBD2. From germline, CDR1 is LGHNA and CDR2 YSLEER. The J segment lost 4 bases and the V segment lost 1 base, leaving 6 bases of the junction unmatched. CDR3 length equals 16 residues. CDR3 bases: TGCGCCAGCAGCCAAGCAATAGCGGGAAAATACAATGAGCAGTTCTTC. Protein sequence: CASSQAIAGKYNEQFF.

This clonotype appeared a few times. The rearrangement joins TRBV24-1 to TRBJ2-7, with 8 bases lining up with TRBD1. The V and J ends lost 10 bases and 3 bases, in that order; junction bases with no gene match: 10. The length of the CDR3 is 14 residues. CDR1 and CDR2 from the germline V gene are KGHDR and SFDVKD. The CDR3 loop reads CATSTGGKHYEQYF. The CDR3 bases are TGTGCCACGAGTACAGGGGGAAAACACTACGAGCAGTACTTC.

There are many counts of this clonotype. The V gene is TRBV12-3 or TRBV12-4, the J gene TRBJ2-5; 7 bases fit TRBD2. CDR3 length equals 13 residues. J lost 3 bases, V lost 4 bases, and 2 bases had no gene match. CDR3 DNA sequence: TGTGCCAGCAGTTCGGGGGGTAAAGAGACCCAGTACTTC. This codes for CASSSGGKETQYF.

This clonotype has just a few counts. The chain links TRBV11-2 to TRBJ2-1; 9 nucleotides match TRBD2. The CDR3 has 15 amino acids. The germline V gene has CDR1 SGHAT and CDR2 FQNNGV. V shed 0 bases and J 10 bases; nucleotides not matched to a gene: 7. The CDR3 reads CASSLEVAGVLEQFF. The CDR3 nucleotides read TGTGCCAGCAGCTTAGAGGTAGCGGGAGTTTTGGAGCAGTTCTTC.

This chain uses TRBV10-2 with TRBJ1-1; the D is unclear. Germline values: CDR1 WSHSY, CDR2 SAAADI. The CDR3 is 13 amino acids. The germline V and J ends were trimmed by 6 bases and 0 bases, with 8 bases remaining between them. Written as DNA, the CDR3 is TGCGCCAGCAGGGAGACGGTGAACACTGAAGCTTTCTTT. Amino acid sequence: CASRETVNTEAFF.

This clonotype was seen a few times. The chain is built from TRBV6-1 and TRBJ2-1, with 8 bases that match TRBD2. Unmatched junction bases numbered 10, after V lost 6 bases and J lost 6 bases. Per the germline V gene, CDR1 is MNHNS and CDR2 is SASEGT. The CDR3 has 15 amino acids. The CDR3 DNA reads as TGTGCCAGCAGAACTCAGGGACTAGGGGCCAATGAGCAGTTCTTC. This encodes CASRTQGLGANEQFF.

This clonotype was counted ten times or more. The chain links TRBV29-1 to TRBJ2-7, with TRBD1 identical over 8 bases. J was trimmed by 0 bases and V by 1 base; bases with no gene match: 2. The germline V gene encodes CDR1 SQVTM and CDR2 ANQGSEA. The CDR3 spans 14 residues. The CDR3 protein is CSVEGQGSSYEQYF. CDR3 sequence (DNA): TGCAGCGTTGAAGGACAGGGGAGCTCCTACGAGCAGTACTTC.

The chain has TRBV20-1 and TRBJ2-3; 12 bases are shared with TRBD1. Trimming took 4 bases from V and 2 from J; bases not matched to a gene: 4. Germline lookup yields CDR1 DFQATT and CDR2 SNEGSKA (reference sequence). This CDR3 region has 15 residues. The CDR3 nucleotides are TGCAGTGCTAAGGGGACAGGGGGCCACACAGATACGCAGTATTTT. The encoded protein is CSAKGTGGHTDTQYF.

In this sample, this clonotype turned up many times. This chain links TRBV28 with TRBJ2-5; 10 bases line up with TRBD2. Germline-derived CDR1 and CDR2 are MDHEN and SYDVKM. This CDR3 has 15 amino acids. The ends lost 3 bases at V and 5 bases at J; junction bases unmatched: 6. This chain's CDR3 is CASSFPSGSLETQYF. The CDR3 DNA reads TGTGCCAGCAGTTTCCCTAGCGGGAGCTTGGAGACCCAGTACTTC.

This clonotype was detected many times. The rearrangement uses TRBV20-1 and TRBJ2-1; possibly TRBD2 for D (6 bases). CDR3 length: 12 residues. Trimming took off 6 bases at V and 8 bases at J, with 14 bases between the two ends. In germline, CDR1 is DFQATT, CDR2 SNEGSKA (reference sequence). The CDR3 DNA is TGCAGTGCCCCCCGGGGGAACCATGAGCAGTTCTTC. Protein sequence: CSAPRGNHEQFF.

This clonotype was detected a few times. The rearrangement uses TRBV7-2 and TRBJ2-1, with D perhaps matching TRBD2 (6 bases). Germline lookup yields CDR1 SGHTA and CDR2 FQGNSA. This CDR3 spans 15 amino acids. Trimming took 1 base from V and 5 from J, leaving 12 bases between them. The DNA of the CDR3 is TGTGCCAGCAGCTTAGGTTTGGGGGGAGACAATGAGCAGTTCTTC. Translation: CASSLGLGGDNEQFF. The whole variable domain, filled in from reference TRBV7-2 and TRBJ2-1, reads GAGVSQSPSNKVTEKGKDVELRCDPISGHTALYWYRQSLGQGLEFLIYFQGNSAPDKSGLPSDRFSAERTGGSVSTLTIQRTQQEDSAVYLCASSLGLGGDNEQFFGPGTRLTVL.

This clonotype was counted a few times. The chain uses TRBV12-3 or TRBV12-4 and TRBJ2-1; 9 nucleotides agree with TRBD2. The length of the CDR3 is 15 residues. After removal of 3 bases from V and 5 bases from J, the junction contained 5 bases not matched to a gene. Here the CDR3 DNA reads TGTGCCAGCAGTTTGACTAGCGGACCGCACAATGAGCAGTTCTTC. As protein: CASSLTSGPHNEQFF.

This chain joins TRBV20-1 and TRBJ2-6; D possibly corresponds to TRBD1 (5 bases). The CDR3 has 18 amino acids. Per germline, CDR1 DFQATT and CDR2 SNEGSKA (reference sequence). Trimming removed 0 bases from V and 2 bases from J, with 17 bases in between. The CDR3 DNA sequence: TGCAGTGCTAGAGATTCTAGGGGCGCGAGCCCTGGGGCCAACGTCCTGACTTTC. Its translation is CSARDSRGASPGANVLTF.

This sequence joins TRBV6-5 and TRBJ1-1; D is possibly TRBD1 (6 bases). The CDR3 has 15 amino acids. Germline V lookup: CDR1 MNHEY, CDR2 SVGAGI. V was clipped by 1 base and J by 5 bases, with 14 bases between them. CDR3 loop: CASSYLRGAWTEAFF. DNA for the CDR3: TGTGCCAGCAGTTACTTGCGGGGGGCATGGACTGAAGCTTTCTTT.

Ten or more counts support this clonotype. The V and J genes are TRBV29-1 and TRBJ2-7, with D hard to call. Deletions cut 2 bases from V and 2 bases from J, with 7 bases between. Per the germline V gene, CDR1 is SQVTM and CDR2 is ANQGSEA. This CDR3 comprises 12 residues. For the CDR3, the DNA is TGCAGCGTTGAAACCCCGACCTACGAGCAGTACTTC. Translating gives CSVETPTYEQYF.